The present T cell receptor beta chain was sequenced within a study of control samples from healthy donors and cancer patients (TCRdb year 2020). The method was the immunoSEQ multiplex PCR assay. TCRdb stores this immuneACCESS table with in-frame sequences only. Part of the clones is absent; in the studies checked, under half of the shortfall reflects unresolved V genes, and no reason is known for the rest. The sample data list more than 95,000 clones, and approximately 92% of these were observed just once. The ten most abundant clones make up less than 1.5% of the sample. To note about this clone: No cognate antigen has been identified for it. There are no base qualities to consult, and no much larger clone falls within one base.

The germline V gene yields SGHNT for CDR1 and YENEEA for CDR2. There are 13 amino acids in the CDR3, from cysteine to phenylalanine inclusive. Kept here is only the CDR3 DNA, which spans 39 bases and is read in frame from base 1. V is pared back by 8 bases and J by 0 bases, with 9 bases lying between the germline termini. Sequenced: PBMCs. The TCR originated in a woman aged 50 to 65 with colorectal cancer. The rearranged segments are TRBV11-3 and TRBJ2-3; the D gene is perhaps TRBD1, from 5 matching bases. The CDR3: CASAQGSTDTQYF. The base sequence is TGTGCCAGCGCCCAGGGTAGCACAGATACGCAGTATTTT. The CDR3 plus the reference TRBV11-3 and TRBJ2-3 genes for the other parts give the full variable domain: EAGVVQSPRYKIIEKKQPVAFWCNPISGHNTLYWYLQNLGQGPELLIRYENEEAVDDSQLPKDRFSAERLKGVDSTLKIQPAELGDSAVYLCASAQGSTDTQYFGPGTRLTVL.